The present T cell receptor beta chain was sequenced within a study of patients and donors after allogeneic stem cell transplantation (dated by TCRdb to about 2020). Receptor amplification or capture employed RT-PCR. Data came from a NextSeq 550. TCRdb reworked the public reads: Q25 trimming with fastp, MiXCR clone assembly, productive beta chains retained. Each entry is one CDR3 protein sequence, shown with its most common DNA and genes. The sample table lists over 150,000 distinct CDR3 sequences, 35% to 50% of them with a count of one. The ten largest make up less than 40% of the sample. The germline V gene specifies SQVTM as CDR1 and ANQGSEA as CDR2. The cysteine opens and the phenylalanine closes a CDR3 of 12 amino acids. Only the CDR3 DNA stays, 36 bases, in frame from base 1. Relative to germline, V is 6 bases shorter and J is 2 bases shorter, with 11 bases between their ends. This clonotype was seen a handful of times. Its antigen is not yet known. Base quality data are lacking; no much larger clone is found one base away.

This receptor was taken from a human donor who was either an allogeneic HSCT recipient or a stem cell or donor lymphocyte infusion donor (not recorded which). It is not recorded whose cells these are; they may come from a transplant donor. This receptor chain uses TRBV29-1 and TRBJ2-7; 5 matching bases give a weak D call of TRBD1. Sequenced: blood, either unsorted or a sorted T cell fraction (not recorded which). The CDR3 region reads CSVTALTYEQYF. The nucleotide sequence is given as TGCAGCGTGACAGCTCTAACCTACGAGCAGTACTTC.